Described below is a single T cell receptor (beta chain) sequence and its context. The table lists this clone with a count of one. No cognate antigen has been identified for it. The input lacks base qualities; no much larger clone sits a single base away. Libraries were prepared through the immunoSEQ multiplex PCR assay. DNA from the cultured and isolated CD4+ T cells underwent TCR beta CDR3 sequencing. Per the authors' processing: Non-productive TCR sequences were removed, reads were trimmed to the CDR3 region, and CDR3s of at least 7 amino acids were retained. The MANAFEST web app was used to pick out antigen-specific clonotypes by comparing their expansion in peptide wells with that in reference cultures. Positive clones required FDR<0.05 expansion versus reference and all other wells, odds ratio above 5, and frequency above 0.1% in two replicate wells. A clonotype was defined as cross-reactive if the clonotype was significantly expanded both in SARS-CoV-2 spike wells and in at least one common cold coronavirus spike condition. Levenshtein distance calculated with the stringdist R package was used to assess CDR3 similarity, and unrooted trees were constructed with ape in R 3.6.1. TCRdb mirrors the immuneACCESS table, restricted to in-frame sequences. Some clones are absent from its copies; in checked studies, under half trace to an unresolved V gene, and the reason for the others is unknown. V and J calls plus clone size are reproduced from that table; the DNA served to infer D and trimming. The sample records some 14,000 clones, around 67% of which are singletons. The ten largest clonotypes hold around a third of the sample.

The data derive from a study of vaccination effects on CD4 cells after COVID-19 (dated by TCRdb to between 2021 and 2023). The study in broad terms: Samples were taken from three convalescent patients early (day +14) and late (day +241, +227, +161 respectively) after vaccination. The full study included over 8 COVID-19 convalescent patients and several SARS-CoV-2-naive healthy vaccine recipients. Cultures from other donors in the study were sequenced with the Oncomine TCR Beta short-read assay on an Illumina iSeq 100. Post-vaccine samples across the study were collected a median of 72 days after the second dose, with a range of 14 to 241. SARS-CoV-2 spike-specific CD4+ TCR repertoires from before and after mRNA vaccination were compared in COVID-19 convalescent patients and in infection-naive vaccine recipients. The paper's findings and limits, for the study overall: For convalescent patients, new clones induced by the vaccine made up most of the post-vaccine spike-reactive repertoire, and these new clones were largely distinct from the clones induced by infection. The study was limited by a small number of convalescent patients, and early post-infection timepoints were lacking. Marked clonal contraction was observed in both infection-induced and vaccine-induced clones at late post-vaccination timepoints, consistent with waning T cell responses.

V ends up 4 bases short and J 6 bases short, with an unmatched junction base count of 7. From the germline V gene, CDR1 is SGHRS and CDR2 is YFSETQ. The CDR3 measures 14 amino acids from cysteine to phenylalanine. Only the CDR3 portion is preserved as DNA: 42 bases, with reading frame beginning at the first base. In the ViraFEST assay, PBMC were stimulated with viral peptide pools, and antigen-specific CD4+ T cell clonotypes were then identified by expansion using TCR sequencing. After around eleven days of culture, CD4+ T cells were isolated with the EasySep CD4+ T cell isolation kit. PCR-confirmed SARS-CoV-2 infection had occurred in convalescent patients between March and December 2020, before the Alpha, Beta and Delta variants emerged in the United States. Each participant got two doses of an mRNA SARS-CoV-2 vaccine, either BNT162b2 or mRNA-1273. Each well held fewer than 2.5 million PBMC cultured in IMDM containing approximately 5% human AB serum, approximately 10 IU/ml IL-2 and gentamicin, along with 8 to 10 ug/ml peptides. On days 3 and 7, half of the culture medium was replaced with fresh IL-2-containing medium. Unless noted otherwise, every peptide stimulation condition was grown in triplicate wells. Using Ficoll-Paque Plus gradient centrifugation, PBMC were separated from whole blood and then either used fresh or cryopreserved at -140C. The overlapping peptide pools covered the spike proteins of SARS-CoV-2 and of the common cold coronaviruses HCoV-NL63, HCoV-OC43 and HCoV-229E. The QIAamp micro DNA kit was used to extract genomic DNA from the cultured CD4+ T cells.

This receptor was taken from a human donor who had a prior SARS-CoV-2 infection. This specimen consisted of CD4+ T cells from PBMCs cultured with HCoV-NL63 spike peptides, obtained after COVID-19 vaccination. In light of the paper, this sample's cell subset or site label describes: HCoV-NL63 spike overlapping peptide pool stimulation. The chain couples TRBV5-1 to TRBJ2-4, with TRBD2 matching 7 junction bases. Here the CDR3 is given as CASSRTSELNIQYF. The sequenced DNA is TGCGCCAGCAGCCGCACTAGCGAACTAAACATTCAGTACTTC.